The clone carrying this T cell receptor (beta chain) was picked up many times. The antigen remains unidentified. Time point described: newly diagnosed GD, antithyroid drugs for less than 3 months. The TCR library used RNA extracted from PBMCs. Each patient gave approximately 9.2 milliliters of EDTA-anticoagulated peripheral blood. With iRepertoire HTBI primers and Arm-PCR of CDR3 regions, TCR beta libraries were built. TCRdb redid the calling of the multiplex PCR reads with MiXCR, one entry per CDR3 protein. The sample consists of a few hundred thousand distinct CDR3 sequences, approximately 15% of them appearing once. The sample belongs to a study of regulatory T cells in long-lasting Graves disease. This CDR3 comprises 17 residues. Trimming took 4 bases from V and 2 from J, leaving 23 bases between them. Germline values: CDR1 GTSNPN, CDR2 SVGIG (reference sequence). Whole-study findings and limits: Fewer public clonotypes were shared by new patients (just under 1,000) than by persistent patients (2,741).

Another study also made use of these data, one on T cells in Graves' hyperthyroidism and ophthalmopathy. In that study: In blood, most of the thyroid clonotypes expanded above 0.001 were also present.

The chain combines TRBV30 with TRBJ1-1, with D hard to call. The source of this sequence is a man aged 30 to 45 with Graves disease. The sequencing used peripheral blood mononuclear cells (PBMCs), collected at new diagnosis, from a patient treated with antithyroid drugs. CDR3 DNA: TGTGCCTGGACGTTATCCCCTCAGTTTGGTGGAAACACTGAAGCTTTCTTT. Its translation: CAWTLSPQFGGNTEAFF. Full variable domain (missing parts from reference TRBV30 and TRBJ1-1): SQTIHQWPATLVQPVGSPLSLECTVEGTSNPNLYWYRQAAGRGLQLLFYSVGIGQISSEVPQNLSASRPQDRQFILSSKKLLLSDSGFYLCAWTLSPQFGGNTEAFFGQGTRLTVV.